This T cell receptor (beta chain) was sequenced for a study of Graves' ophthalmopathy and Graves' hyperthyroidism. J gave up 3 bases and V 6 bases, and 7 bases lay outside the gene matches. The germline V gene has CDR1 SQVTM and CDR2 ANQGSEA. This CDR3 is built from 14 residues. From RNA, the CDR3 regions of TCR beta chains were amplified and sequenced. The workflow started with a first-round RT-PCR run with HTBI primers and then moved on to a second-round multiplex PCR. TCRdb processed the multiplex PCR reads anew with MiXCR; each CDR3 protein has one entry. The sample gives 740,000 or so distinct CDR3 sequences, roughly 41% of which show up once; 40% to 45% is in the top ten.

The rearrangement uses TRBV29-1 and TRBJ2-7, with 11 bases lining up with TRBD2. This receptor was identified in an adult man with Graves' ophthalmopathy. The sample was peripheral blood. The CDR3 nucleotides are TGCAGCGTCAAACTAGCGGGAGCTGTCTACGAGCAGTACTTC. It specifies CSVKLAGAVYEQYF.